Below, 8 T cell receptor beta chains from the same sample are listed, as sequenced in a study of blood T cell repertoires in COVID-19. Profiling relied on immunoSEQ multiplex PCR, and the TCRdb table lists in-frame clones only, not all of them. This sample has 220,000 or so clones, with approximately 85% found just once. Sequencing input: PBMCs or T cells enriched from blood (not recorded which). These receptors were collected from a woman in her 50s who had recovered from COVID-19.

The chain couples TRBV3-1 (or the pseudogene TRBV3-2) to TRBJ2-7, with 14 bases aligning to TRBD2. This CDR3 contains 18 residues. The junction had 11 bases not matched to a gene; V was cut back by 5 bases and J by 2 bases. CDR1 is LGHDT and CDR2 is YNNKEL in the germline V gene (reference sequence). CDR3 nucleotides: TGTGCCAGCAGCTGGAGGGGACTAGCGGGGGCGAAGACCTACGAGCAGTACTTC. This gives the protein CASSWRGLAGAKTYEQYF.

As to this clone: At the DNA level, this CDR3 is encoded by other sequences in the same sample as well. V gene TRBV9 combines with J gene TRBJ1-1; D remains ambiguous. The CDR3 consists of 13 residues. V was shortened by 1 base and J by 5 bases, with 9 bases between the two germline ends. Germline CDR1 is SGDLS and CDR2 is YYNGEE. This chain's CDR3 is CASSVTGYTEAFF. The CDR3, as DNA: TGTGCCAGCAGCGTAACGGGTTATACTGAAGCTTTCTTT.

The chain joins TRBV6-5 to TRBJ2-5; 8 bases are shared with TRBD2. Germline V gives CDR1 MNHEY, CDR2 SVGAGI. The CDR3 has 16 residues. J gave up 4 bases and V 4 bases, and 11 bases lay outside the gene matches. The CDR3: CASSSPRVAGSETQYF. The CDR3 DNA follows: TGTGCCAGCAGTTCCCCTCGGGTAGCGGGGTCAGAGACCCAGTACTTC.

This clone was recorded once. The chain couples TRBV10-2 to TRBJ2-5; no firm D call. The germline V and J ends were trimmed by 7 bases and 5 bases, with 14 bases remaining between them. The germline CDR1 and CDR2 sequences are WSHSY and SAAADI. The CDR3 spans 13 residues. DNA for the CDR3: TGCGCCAGCAAAAAATCGGGTGATGAGACCCAGTACTTC. Protein sequence: CASKKSGDETQYF.

A word on this clone: Different DNA sequences within this sample yield the same CDR3. The chain couples TRBV6-5 to TRBJ1-1; tentatively, D is TRBD1 (5 bases). The CDR3 covers 12 residues. V dropped 2 bases and J dropped 8 bases, with 9 bases sitting between them. The germline V gene encodes CDR1 MNHEY and CDR2 SVGAGI. The CDR3 nucleotides read TGTGCCAGCAGTTACACAACAGGCGAAGCTTTCTTT. Amino acid sequence: CASSYTTGEAFF.

The V call is TRBV7-3, the J call TRBJ2-1, with D hard to call. The ends were cut back, 3 bases at V and 6 bases at J, with 9 bases in the middle. CDR1 is SGHTA and CDR2 is FQGTGA in the germline V gene. The CDR3 length is 13 residues. CDR3 nucleotides: TGTGCCAGCAGCTTTACAGACGTCAATGAGCAGTTCTTC. It translates to CASSFTDVNEQFF.

V is TRBV20-1 and J is TRBJ2-1; the match to TRBD2 covers 8 bases. J lost 5 bases, V lost 3 bases, and 12 bases had no gene match. Germline V CDR1 and CDR2: DFQATT, SNEGSKA (reference sequence). This CDR3 has 16 amino acids. Here the CDR3 reads CSASAITSGGHNEQFF. CDR3 DNA: TGCAGTGCTAGTGCAATCACTAGCGGAGGTCACAATGAGCAGTTCTTC.

The chain has TRBV19 and TRBJ2-4; 14 bases align to TRBD2. This CDR3 has 20 amino acids. Trimming cost V 7 bases and J 0 bases; bases outside gene matches: 14. Germline CDR1 LNHDA, CDR2 SQIVND (reference sequence). The DNA for the CDR3 is TGTGCCAGTAACACCGGGACTAGCGGGAGAGGGGGCCTAGCCAAAAACATTCAGTACTTC. Translated: CASNTGTSGRGGLAKNIQYF. Drawing the rest from reference TRBV19 and TRBJ2-4, the complete variable domain is DGGITQSPKYLFRKEGQNVTLSCEQNLNHDAMYWYRQDPGQGLRLIYYSQIVNDFQKGDIAEGYSVSREKKESFPLTVTSAQKNPTAFYLCASNTGTSGRGGLAKNIQYFGAGTRLSVL.